The 25 T cell receptor beta chains presented below share a single source sample, sequenced in a study of shared clonotypes between healthy human individuals. Data came from immunoSEQ multiplex PCR; TCRdb stores just in-frame clones and leaves some out. The sample includes 550,000 to 800,000 clones, approximately 74% seen only once; the top ten take around 1.6%. The sequencing sample was made of memory CD4+ T cells sorted from blood. Described subset: CD45RA-negative fraction. All receptors derive from a woman between 25 and 40 years old in good health.

The chain recombines TRBV18 with TRBJ2-7; D is unclear. CDR1 and CDR2 (germline): KGHSH, LQKENI. The CDR3 contains 13 residues. V was shortened by 5 bases and J by 8 bases, with 16 bases between the two germline ends. The CDR3 coding sequence is TGTGCCAGCTCATCTGCAGACGCTACGAAGCAGTACTTC. Encoded protein: CASSSADATKQYF.

The rearrangement joins TRBV9 to TRBJ2-2; D is ambiguous. Trimming shortened V by 0 bases and J by 0 bases, and 9 bases separated the two germline ends. Germline lookup yields CDR1 SGDLS and CDR2 YYNGEE. The CDR3 is made up of 16 amino acids. The CDR3 sequence: CASSVAARANTGELFF. The CDR3 coding sequence is TGTGCCAGCAGCGTAGCTGCAAGGGCGAACACCGGGGAGCTGTTTTTT.

The chain couples TRBV7-2 to TRBJ1-4, with 7 bases matching TRBD1. CDR3 length equals 14 residues. J lost 11 bases, V lost 4 bases, and 10 bases had no gene match. Per germline, CDR1 SGHTA and CDR2 FQGNSA. The DNA of the CDR3 is TGTGCCAGCAGCTCGGACAGGCGGGCGCCGAAACTGTTTTTT. Translation gives CASSSDRRAPKLFF.

This chain joins TRBV7-8 and TRBJ1-5; D uncertain. The germline CDR1 and CDR2 sequences are SGHVS and FQNEAQ. The germline V and J ends were trimmed by 5 bases and 5 bases, with 7 bases remaining between them. The CDR3 covers 12 residues. The CDR3 nucleotides read TGTGCCAGCAGCCCTGGGGATCAGCCCCAGCATTTT. This encodes CASSPGDQPQHF. The complete variable domain, with remaining parts taken from reference TRBV7-8 and TRBJ1-5, reads GAGVSQSPRYKVAKRGQDVALRCDPISGHVSLFWYQQALGQGPEFLTYFQNEAQLDKSGLPSDRFFAERPEGSVSTLKIQRTQQEDSAVYLCASSPGDQPQHFGDGTRLSIL.

The chain employs TRBV28 and TRBJ1-2, with D possibly matching TRBD1 (6 bases). The length of the CDR3 is 14 residues. Between the trimmed V and J ends, which lost 6 bases and 2 bases, there was a span of 13 bases. CDR1 is MDHEN, CDR2 SYDVKM, per germline. The CDR3 region is CASSRSGVNYGYTF. In DNA, the CDR3 is TGTGCCAGCAGCCGCTCAGGGGTAAACTATGGCTACACCTTC.

The chain carries TRBV5-6 and TRBJ2-7; TRBD2 matches at 9 bases. CDR1 and CDR2 from the germline V gene are SGHDT and YYEEEE. Trimming at V came to 0 bases and at J to 6 bases, leaving 10 bases not matched to a gene. The length of the CDR3 is 16 residues. Written as DNA, the CDR3 is TGTGCCAGCAGCTTGGGGGTTGCGGGAGGGCCGGTCGAGCAGTACTTC. It specifies CASSLGVAGGPVEQYF.

The CDR3 loop reads CASSLGQGISGANVLTF. The CDR3 DNA sequence: TGTGCCAGCAGCTTGGGACAGGGGATCTCTGGGGCCAACGTCCTGACTTTC. The chain has TRBV7-9 and TRBJ2-6; 10 bases are a match to TRBD1. The CDR3 consists of 17 residues. V shed 3 bases and J 0 bases; nucleotides not matched to a gene: 2. Germline CDR1 and CDR2: SEHNR and FQNEAQ (reference sequence).

The chain is built from TRBV11-2 and TRBJ2-5; D may match TRBD1 or TRBD2 (7 bases each). Trimming pared 4 bases from V and 4 bases from J, leaving 25 bases between. CDR3 length equals 18 residues. Germline CDR1 and CDR2: SGHAT and FQNNGV. CDR3 nucleotides: TGTGCCAGCAGCTCCCGGGGAGGGTCCGAGGGGGCGAGAGAGACCCAGTACTTC. This codes for CASSSRGGSEGARETQYF.

J is TRBJ2-2 and V is TRBV7-9, with 7 bases lining up with TRBD2. CDR1 and CDR2 from the germline V gene are SEHNR and FQNEAQ (reference sequence). The CDR3 is 16 residues long. V lost 0 bases to trimming and J lost 6 bases; unmatched junction nucleotides: 7. The CDR3 nucleotides read TGTGCCAGCAGCTTAGCTTGGCGGGAGAAAGCCGGGGAGCTGTTTTTT. Protein product: CASSLAWREKAGELFF.

The chain is built from TRBV11-2 and TRBJ1-5, with D maybe TRBD1 (5 bases). Germline CDR1 reads SGHAT; CDR2 reads FQNNGV. This CDR3 is built from 15 residues. The ends were cut back, 0 bases at V and 5 bases at J, with 11 bases in the middle. CDR3 protein: CASSLDPTGHQPQHF. The CDR3 DNA reads as TGTGCCAGCAGCTTAGACCCAACAGGACATCAGCCCCAGCATTTT. The full variable domain, its missing parts supplied by reference TRBV11-2 and TRBJ1-5, is EAGVAQSPRYKIIEKRQSVAFWCNPISGHATLYWYQQILGQGPKLLIQFQNNGVVDDSQLPKDRFSAERLKGVDSTLKIQPAKLEDSAVYLCASSLDPTGHQPQHFGDGTRLSIL.

This chain links TRBV19 with TRBJ1-1, with TRBD1 matching 10 bases. J gave up 7 bases and V 5 bases, and 13 bases lay outside the gene matches. Germline V gives CDR1 LNHDA, CDR2 SQIVND (reference sequence). The CDR3 is 16 residues long. This CDR3 reads CASSPATDRGQGEAFF. CDR3 bases: TGTGCCAGTAGTCCCGCGACCGACAGGGGGCAGGGTGAAGCTTTCTTT.

This chain connects TRBV2 to TRBJ1-5, with D possibly matching TRBD1 (5 bases). The V gene's germline CDR1 is SNHLY and CDR2 FYNNEI. The CDR3 totals 14 residues. Trimming left V 4 bases short and J 8 bases short, with 15 bases between. The DNA for the CDR3 is TGTGCCAGCAGTGGGGACGGGAGCTATGAGCCCCAGCATTTT. Its translation is CASSGDGSYEPQHF.

CDR3 coding DNA: TGTGCCAGCAGCCTTCGAGAGACCCAGTACTTC. This translates into CASSLRETQYF. The rearrangement joins TRBV5-5 to TRBJ2-5; D ambiguous. Germline-derived CDR1 and CDR2 are SGHKS and YYEKEE (reference sequence). Trimming cost V 4 bases and J 4 bases, with 5 bases left between them. The CDR3 totals 11 residues.

This chain uses TRBV7-8 with TRBJ1-4; D possibly corresponds to TRBD1 (6 bases). CDR3 length: 16 residues. V dropped 5 bases and J dropped 4 bases, with 17 bases sitting between them. CDR1 is SGHVS, CDR2 FQNEAQ, per germline. The CDR3 DNA reads TGTGCCAGCAGCCTGGTCCTGGGGGCGATTAATGAAAAACTGTTTTTT. Translation gives CASSLVLGAINEKLFF.

V usage is TRBV5-8 and J usage is TRBJ2-7; TRBD2 agrees at 11 bases. Trimming removed 0 bases from V and 4 bases from J; junction bases left unmatched: 3. The germline gives CDR1 SGHTS, CDR2 YDEGEE. The CDR3 is 15 residues long. The CDR3 reads CASSLGLAGSYEQYF. As DNA, the CDR3 is TGTGCCAGCAGCTTGGGACTAGCGGGATCATACGAGCAGTACTTC.

The rearrangement uses TRBV10-2 and TRBJ2-1; either TRBD1 or TRBD2 may supply D (5 bases each). CDR1 and CDR2 from the germline V gene are WSHSY and SAAADI. Trimming cost V 2 bases and J 12 bases, with 14 bases left between them. The CDR3 sequence is 13 residues long. CDR3 nucleotides: TGCGCCAGCAGTGAGGGGGCTCGGGATTCGCAGTTCTTC. It yields the protein CASSEGARDSQFF.

This clone is a singleton in its sample. The chain links TRBV7-9 to TRBJ1-1; D call uncertain. Germline lookup yields CDR1 SEHNR and CDR2 FQNEAQ (reference sequence). V gave up 3 bases and J gave up 7 bases, with 9 bases separating them. CDR3 length equals 12 residues. The CDR3 nucleotides are TGTGCCAGCAGCTTTTGGGAGGGTGAAGCTTTCTTT. This gives the protein CASSFWEGEAFF.

In regard to this clone: Given a much more abundant clone one base away, this may be a read error. Distinct nucleotide sequences in the sample also encode this CDR3. The rearrangement joins TRBV5-1 to TRBJ2-2, with 7 bases fitting TRBD1. J lost 0 bases, V lost 3 bases, and 2 bases had no gene match. Germline V gives CDR1 SGHRS, CDR2 YFSETQ. The CDR3 is made up of 15 amino acids. The CDR3 protein is CASSSGTANTGELFF. The CDR3 nucleotides read TGCGCCAGCAGCTCCGGGACAGCGAACACCGGGGAGCTGTTTTTT.

The chain joins TRBV7-9 to TRBJ1-5, with unresolved D. Germline V gene data show CDR1 as SEHNR and CDR2 as FQNEAQ (reference sequence). The CDR3 length is 14 residues. V lost 5 bases and J 1 base, leaving 9 bases between the germline ends. The CDR3 protein is CASSPGSSNQPQHF. As DNA, the CDR3 is TGTGCCAGCAGCCCGGGGTCCAGCAATCAGCCCCAGCATTTT.

In this sample, this clone turned up a few times. V usage is TRBV28 and J usage is TRBJ2-3, with TRBD2 as a possible D gene (6 bases). The CDR3 has 15 residues. Germline V gene data show CDR1 as MDHEN and CDR2 as SYDVKM. V lost 6 bases, J lost 3 bases, and 16 bases lay in between. CDR3 coding DNA: TGTGCCAGCAGAGGTCGGGAGAGGGCGACAGATACGCAGTATTTT. Protein product: CASRGRERATDTQYF.

This sequence joins TRBV28 and TRBJ1-1; D is unclear. CDR3 length equals 12 residues. V lost 6 bases and J 7 bases, leaving 12 bases between the germline ends. Germline loops: CDR1 MDHEN, CDR2 SYDVKM. CDR3 bases: TGTGCCAGCAGCTATGGGGTCTTTGAAGCTTTCTTT. Protein sequence: CASSYGVFEAFF.

The rearrangement joins TRBV5-1 to TRBJ2-7; tentative D call: TRBD1 (5 bases). The V end lost 5 bases, the J end lost 1 base, and 13 bases lay between the germline ends. Germline V gene sequence: CDR1 SGHRS, CDR2 YFSETQ. The length of the CDR3 is 14 residues. The CDR3 DNA sequence: TGCGCCAGCAGGGGGCTTGAGGCATCCTACGAGCAGTACTTC. This translates into CASRGLEASYEQYF.

This clone was counted once. The chain is built from TRBV5-1 and TRBJ1-1; no clear D. The CDR3 loop spans 13 amino acids. Per the germline V gene, CDR1 is SGHRS and CDR2 is YFSETQ. Between the trimmed V and J ends, which lost 4 bases and 0 bases, there was a span of 7 bases. The CDR3 region is CASSGGMNTEAFF. Written as DNA, the CDR3 is TGCGCCAGCAGCGGAGGGATGAACACTGAAGCTTTCTTT.

The chain employs TRBV21-1 and TRBJ1-3. TRBV21-1 is a listed pseudogene. The CDR3 sequence is 20 residues long. CDR3 nucleotide sequence: TGTGCCGCCCGAGGGGGGACGGAGGGACTAGCGGGAGGGTCTGGAAACACCATATATTTT. Translated, it gives CAARGGTEGLAGGSGNTIYF.

This clone has a handful of counts. This rearrangement joins TRBV11-3 to TRBJ1-2; D uncertain. The V gene lost 0 bases and the J gene lost 4 bases, with 21 bases spanning the gap. Germline CDR1 is SGHNT and CDR2 is YENEEA. The CDR3 covers 18 residues. CDR3 region: CASSLDRAAISPPYGYTF. The CDR3, as DNA: TGTGCCAGCAGCTTAGATCGGGCTGCCATTAGTCCGCCCTATGGCTACACCTTC.